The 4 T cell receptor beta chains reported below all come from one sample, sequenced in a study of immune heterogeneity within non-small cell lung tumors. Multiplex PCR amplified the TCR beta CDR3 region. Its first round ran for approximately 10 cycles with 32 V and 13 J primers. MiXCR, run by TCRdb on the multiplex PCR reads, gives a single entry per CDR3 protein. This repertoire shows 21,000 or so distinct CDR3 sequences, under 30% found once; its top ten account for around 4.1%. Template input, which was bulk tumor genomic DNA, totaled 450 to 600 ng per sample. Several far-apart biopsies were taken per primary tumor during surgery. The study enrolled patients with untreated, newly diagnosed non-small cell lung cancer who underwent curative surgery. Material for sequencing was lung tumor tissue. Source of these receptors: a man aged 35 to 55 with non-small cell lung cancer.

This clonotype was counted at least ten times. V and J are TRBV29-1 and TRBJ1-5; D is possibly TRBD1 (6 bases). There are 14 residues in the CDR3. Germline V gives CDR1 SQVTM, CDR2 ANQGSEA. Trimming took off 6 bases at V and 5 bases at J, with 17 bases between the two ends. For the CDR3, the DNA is TGCAGCGTCTCCCGGGACAACGTAGATCAGCCCCAGCATTTT. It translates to CSVSRDNVDQPQHF.

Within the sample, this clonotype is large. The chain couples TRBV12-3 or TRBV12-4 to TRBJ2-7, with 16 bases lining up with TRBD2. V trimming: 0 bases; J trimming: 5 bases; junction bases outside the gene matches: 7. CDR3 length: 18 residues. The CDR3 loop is CASSLAAGTSGRVNEQYF. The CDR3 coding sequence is TGTGCCAGCAGTTTAGCGGCCGGGACTAGCGGGAGGGTAAACGAGCAGTACTTC.

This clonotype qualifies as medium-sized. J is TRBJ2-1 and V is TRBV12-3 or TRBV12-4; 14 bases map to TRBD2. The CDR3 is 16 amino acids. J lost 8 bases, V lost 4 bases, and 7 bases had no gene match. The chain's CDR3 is CASSSTSGRAGDEQFF. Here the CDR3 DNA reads TGTGCCAGCAGTTCGACTAGCGGGAGGGCCGGGGATGAGCAGTTCTTC.

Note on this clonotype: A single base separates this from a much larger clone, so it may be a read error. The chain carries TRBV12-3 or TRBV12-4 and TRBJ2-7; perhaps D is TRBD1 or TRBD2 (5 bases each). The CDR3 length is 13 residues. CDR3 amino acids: CAISFGTPYEQYF. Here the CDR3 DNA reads TGTGCCATCAGTTTCGGGACCCCATACGAGCAGTACTTC.